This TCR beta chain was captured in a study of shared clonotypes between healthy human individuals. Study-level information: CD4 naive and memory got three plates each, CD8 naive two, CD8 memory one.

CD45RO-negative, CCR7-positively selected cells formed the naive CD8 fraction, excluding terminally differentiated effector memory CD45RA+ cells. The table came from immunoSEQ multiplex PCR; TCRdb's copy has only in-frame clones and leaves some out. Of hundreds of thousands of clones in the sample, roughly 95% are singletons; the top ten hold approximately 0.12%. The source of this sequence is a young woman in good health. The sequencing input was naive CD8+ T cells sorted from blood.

In nucleotides, the CDR3 is TGTGCCAGCAGCGTAGCGGGAGCGGCAGATACGCAGTATTTT. Protein sequence: CASSVAGAADTQYF. The chain joins TRBV9 to TRBJ2-3; D might be TRBD2 (6 bases). In germline, CDR1 is SGDLS, CDR2 YYNGEE. V dropped 0 bases and J dropped 4 bases, with 9 bases sitting between them. This CDR3 has 14 residues.